This T cell receptor beta chain was recovered during a study of OX40 agonist ivuxolimab in advanced cancers. At the level of the study: Ivuxolimab doses were 0.01, 0.1, 0.3, 1.5, 3 or 10 mg/kg every 2 weeks. Patients with prior anti-PD-1, anti-PD-L1 or anti-CTLA-4 therapy were eligible; approximately 40% had some.

Profiled with immunoSEQ multiplex PCR; TCRdb holds only in-frame clones, not every one. This table holds roughly 67,000 clones, about four fifths found once. The CDR3 has 16 residues. Deletions cut 5 bases from V and 6 bases from J, with 19 bases between. Germline CDR1 is MNHEY and CDR2 is SMNVEV (reference sequence). The chain is built from TRBV27 and TRBJ2-2, with D perhaps matching TRBD1 or TRBD2 (5 bases each). Sequences were derived from CD4+ or CD8+ T cells sorted from blood, sampled in a trial of the OX40 agonist ivuxolimab. This clonotype was sampled from an adult with an advanced solid tumor such as melanoma, head and neck, liver or kidney cancer. The CDR3 loop reads CASSPGPQRGAGELFF. In DNA form, the CDR3 reads TGTGCCAGCAGTCCCGGACCTCAGAGGGGTGCCGGGGAGCTGTTTTTT.